This TCR beta chain was recorded in a study of Tregs in tolerant kidney transplant recipients. Study-wide findings and caveats: Few patients were studied, so findings need validation in larger groups. Tolerant patients' donor-specific Tregs expanded beyond overall Tregs, suggesting antigen-driven growth.

Clones were sequenced by immunoSEQ multiplex PCR, and TCRdb holds only the in-frame ones, with some missing. The data show about 83,000 clones, less than 98% seen once. V was pared by 3 bases and J by 4 bases, with 14 bases of the junction left unmatched. CDR1 GTSNPN and CDR2 SVGIG come from the germline V gene (reference sequence). The CDR3 consists of 18 residues. Unstimulated Tregs (CD4+CD25+CD127-) and CD4+CD25- non-Tregs were sorted from PBMCs. On this clone itself: Its antigen is still unknown.

This sequence joins TRBV30 and TRBJ2-1; 11 nucleotides match TRBD2. This TCR was sampled from a human donor who received a combined kidney and bone marrow transplant. The input for sequencing was CD4+ T cells from blood, taken before the transplant. This CDR3 is CAWSSLAGGRGAYNEQFF. DNA for the CDR3: TGTGCCTGGAGCAGTCTAGCGGGAGGAAGGGGAGCTTACAATGAGCAGTTCTTC.